Shown below are 10 T cell receptor beta chains from a single sample sequenced in a study of cytomegalovirus exposure and HLA in healthy donors. The PCR ran on 60 Vbeta and 13 Jbeta primers. The method was immunoSEQ multiplex PCR; TCRdb's version includes in-frame clones alone and lacks a portion of them. The sample holds more than 100,000 clones, more than 75% seen once. Sequencing was done on a sample of PBMCs. Receptors originate from a young woman in good health and CMV-seropositive.

The V call is TRBV11-2, the J call TRBJ2-5, with TRBD1 identical over 7 bases. Trimming cost V 1 base and J 1 base; bases outside gene matches: 6. Germline-derived CDR1 and CDR2 are SGHAT and FQNNGV. The CDR3 runs 16 residues. This CDR3 reads CASSLGDRPSQETQYF. In nucleotides, the CDR3 is TGTGCCAGCAGCTTAGGGGACAGACCTTCCCAAGAGACCCAGTACTTC. The complete variable domain, with remaining parts taken from reference TRBV11-2 and TRBJ2-5, reads EAGVAQSPRYKIIEKRQSVAFWCNPISGHATLYWYQQILGQGPKLLIQFQNNGVVDDSQLPKDRFSAERLKGVDSTLKIQPAKLEDSAVYLCASSLGDRPSQETQYFGPGTRLLVL.

The rearrangement uses TRBV29-1 and TRBJ1-1; 10 bases agree with TRBD1. The CDR3 totals 14 residues. V shed 4 bases, J shed 6 bases, and the junction held 8 bases outside the gene matches. Germline lookup yields CDR1 SQVTM and CDR2 ANQGSEA. CDR3 in DNA: TGCAGCGTTGGGGGGACAGGGGTTTCCCCTGAAGCTTTCTTT. Protein product: CSVGGTGVSPEAFF.

This chain links TRBV19 with TRBJ1-4; maybe TRBD1 (5 bases). V lost 8 bases to trimming and J lost 0 bases, with 13 bases between them. CDR1 and CDR2 (germline): LNHDA, SQIVND (reference sequence). The CDR3 covers 15 residues. CDR3 region: CASGLGGTTNEKLFF. The CDR3 DNA reads as TGTGCCAGTGGCCTGGGGGGTACAACTAATGAAAAACTGTTTTTT.

The chain joins TRBV19 to TRBJ2-1; D might be TRBD1 (6 bases). The V end was cut by 7 bases, the J end by 9 bases, with 13 bases between. The CDR3 runs 12 residues. Per the germline V gene, CDR1 is LNHDA and CDR2 is SQIVND (reference sequence). The CDR3 spells CASMRGGTEQFF. DNA for the CDR3: TGTGCCAGTATGCGTGGGGGCACTGAGCAGTTCTTC.

The chain employs TRBV5-1 and TRBJ2-7, with 8 bases aligning to TRBD2. Trimming cost V 0 bases and J 2 bases; bases outside gene matches: 4. Per germline, CDR1 SGHRS and CDR2 YFSETQ. This CDR3 comprises 15 residues. The CDR3 coding sequence is TGCGCCAGCAGCTTGGTGAAGCGGGGGACCTACGAGCAGTACTTC. It is translated as CASSLVKRGTYEQYF.

V is TRBV5-1 and J is TRBJ2-5, with a possible D match to TRBD1 (6 bases). Looked up from germline, CDR1 is SGHRS and CDR2 is YFSETQ. The CDR3 runs to 14 residues. The ends were cut back, 1 base at V and 5 bases at J, with 12 bases in the middle. The CDR3 DNA reads TGCGCCAGCAGCTTGACACAGGGTTCCGAGACCCAGTACTTC. It is translated as CASSLTQGSETQYF.

This clone was recorded only once. V usage is TRBV28 and J usage is TRBJ2-1; 7 nucleotides line up with TRBD2. This CDR3 is built from 18 residues. Per germline, CDR1 MDHEN and CDR2 SYDVKM. V shed 8 bases, J shed 7 bases, and the junction held 23 bases outside the gene matches. CDR3 residues: CASSGNRGGWKLANEQFF. CDR3 sequence (DNA): TGTGCCAGCTCCGGTAACCGGGGAGGGTGGAAGTTAGCGAATGAGCAGTTCTTC. Complete variable domain (other parts from reference TRBV28 and TRBJ2-1): DVKVTQSSRYLVKRTGEKVFLECVQDMDHENMFWYRQDPGLGLRLIYFSYDVKMKEKGDIPEGYSVSREKKERFSLILESASTNQTSMYLCASSGNRGGWKLANEQFFGPGTRLTVL.

This chain's CDR3 is CASSQGGLSSYEQYF. The CDR3 nucleotides read TGCGCCAGCAGCCAGGGGGGACTTAGCTCCTACGAGCAGTACTTC. The chain carries TRBV5-1 and TRBJ2-7, with D perhaps TRBD1 (7 bases). V lost 4 bases and J lost 0, with 14 bases in between. Germline loops: CDR1 SGHRS, CDR2 YFSETQ. The CDR3 totals 15 residues.

Only one count was recorded for this clone. The chain has TRBV18 and TRBJ1-6; weak D call: TRBD1 (5 bases). Germline V CDR1 and CDR2: KGHSH, LQKENI. V was pared by 5 bases and J by 7 bases, with 15 bases between. CDR3 size: 15 residues. CDR3 loop: CASSTRTNGNSPLHF. The CDR3 DNA follows: TGTGCCAGCTCAACAAGGACAAATGGGAATTCACCCCTCCACTTT. Using reference TRBV18 and TRBJ1-6 for the parts outside the CDR3, the full variable domain is NAGVMQNPRHLVRRRGQEARLRCSPMKGHSHVYWYRQLPEEGLKFMVYLQKENIIDESGMPKERFSAEFPKEGPSILRIQQVVRGDSAAYFCASSTRTNGNSPLHFGNGTRLTVT.

CDR3 DNA sequence: TGTGCCAGCAGCGGACCCCCCACAGGGATGACTGAAGCTTTCTTT. It is translated as CASSGPPTGMTEAFF. The chain combines TRBV9 with TRBJ1-1; D may be TRBD1 (6 bases). V lost 3 bases to trimming and J lost 5 bases, with 17 bases between them. The CDR3 runs 15 residues. CDR1 SGDLS and CDR2 YYNGEE come from the germline V gene.